This entry lists 8 T cell receptor beta chains sequenced from one sample in a study of blood T cell repertoires in COVID-19. Measured with immunoSEQ multiplex PCR; TCRdb has only the in-frame clones, and not every one. The repertoire holds 350,000 to 550,000 clones, with roughly nine tenths as singletons. Sequenced material: PBMCs or T cells enriched from blood (not recorded which). Receptor source: a woman aged 18-29 years with acute COVID-19.

This clone was seen a few times. The chain links TRBV4-1 to TRBJ2-5, with D possibly being TRBD1 (6 bases). The CDR3 loop spans 14 amino acids. Trimming pared 0 bases from V and 6 bases from J, leaving 11 bases between. Germline CDR1 and CDR2: MGHRA and YSYEKL. CDR3 bases: TGCGCCAGCAGCCAAGACGGGCAGGGGAAGACCCAGTACTTC. This translates into CASSQDGQGKTQYF.

In DNA form, the CDR3 reads TGCGCCAGCAGCCCGGGACAGACGAACACTGAAGCTTTCTTT. This sequence encodes CASSPGQTNTEAFF. The genes are TRBV5-1 and TRBJ1-1, with 7 positions matching TRBD1. Per germline, CDR1 SGHRS and CDR2 YFSETQ. V was pared by 4 bases and J by 1 base, with 4 bases of the junction left unmatched. The CDR3 spans 14 residues.

V gene TRBV7-9 combines with J gene TRBJ2-2, with 11 bases lining up with TRBD2. Germline V CDR1 and CDR2: SEHNR, FQNEAQ (reference sequence). The junction had 7 bases not matched to a gene; V was cut back by 5 bases and J by 2 bases. CDR3 length: 17 amino acids. The CDR3 sequence is CASSPRLAGPNTGELFF. As DNA, the CDR3 is TGTGCCAGCAGCCCCCGACTAGCGGGGCCCAACACCGGGGAGCTGTTTTTT.

The chain is built from TRBV19 and TRBJ1-5; D possibly corresponds to TRBD1 (5 bases). CDR3 length: 16 amino acids. Germline assignment: CDR1 LNHDA and CDR2 SQIVND (reference sequence). Trimming removed 4 bases from V and 5 bases from J, with 18 bases in between. The CDR3 DNA follows: TGTGCCAGTAGTACGATCAGGGTAGGGAACTATCAGCCCCAGCATTTT. This codes for CASSTIRVGNYQPQHF.

CDR3 sequence reads: CASGLWLAGGLDGTQYF. The CDR3 region has the DNA TGTGCTAGTGGTTTGTGGCTAGCGGGAGGGCTGGACGGGACCCAGTACTTC. J is TRBJ2-5 and V is TRBV12-5, with TRBD2 matching over 12 bases. Trimming removed 2 bases from V and 7 bases from J; junction bases left unmatched: 11. Germline V gene data show CDR1 as LGHNT and CDR2 as FRNRAP. There are 17 residues in the CDR3. Full variable domain (outside the CDR3, taken from reference TRBV12-5 and TRBJ2-5): DARVTQTPRHKVTEMGQEVTMRCQPILGHNTVFWYRQTMMQGLELLAYFRNRAPLDDSGMPKDRFSAEMPDATLATLKIQPSEPRDSAVYFCASGLWLAGGLDGTQYFGPGTRLLVL.

The chain has TRBV12-3 or TRBV12-4 and TRBJ1-5; D is ambiguous. CDR3 length: 12 amino acids. With 3 bases removed from V and 7 bases from J, the gap between germline ends came to 7 bases. CDR3 DNA sequence: TGTGCCAGCAGTTTGGAGGGCCAGCCCCAGCATTTT. Translating gives CASSLEGQPQHF.

The gene calls are TRBV4-1 and TRBJ2-3; TRBD2 matches at 12 bases. The CDR3 has 16 amino acids. V shed 1 base, J shed 1 base, and the junction held 0 bases outside the gene matches. Germline V lookup: CDR1 MGHRA, CDR2 YSYEKL. The CDR3 here is CASSQGTSGGTDTQYF. The CDR3 bases are TGCGCCAGCAGCCAAGGGACTAGCGGGGGCACAGATACGCAGTATTTT.

This clone was found a few times. This CDR3 reads CASSLDTGGGYTF. Written as DNA, the CDR3 is TGCGCCAGCAGCTTGGATACCGGGGGTGGCTACACCTTC. The chain uses TRBV5-1 and TRBJ1-2; maybe TRBD1 (5 bases). The CDR3 consists of 13 residues. The ends were cut back, 0 bases at V and 7 bases at J, with 10 bases in the middle. Germline-derived CDR1 and CDR2 are SGHRS and YFSETQ.